The source of this TCR beta chain is a study of blood T cells in healthy people across ages. V trimming: 6 bases; J trimming: 6 bases; junction bases outside the gene matches: 5. Germline lookup yields CDR1 SQVTM and CDR2 ANQGSEA. CDR3 length: 12 amino acids. Through a sample-barcoded 5' primer and a J-beta primer mix, a second PCR was run for roughly 6 to 12 cycles. In TCRdb, the 5' RACE reads were re-called with MiXCR into one record per CDR3 protein. The sample lists 2 million or so distinct CDR3 sequences, roughly 50% occurring once. In its sample, this clonotype was seen a few times. Sample: blood. The chain is built from TRBV29-1 and TRBJ1-2; 9 bases fit TRBD1. The receptor was isolated from a woman aged 40 to 49 in good health. The CDR3 loop is CSVLGQGNGYTF. As DNA, the CDR3 is TGCAGCGTGTTGGGACAGGGAAATGGCTACACCTTC.